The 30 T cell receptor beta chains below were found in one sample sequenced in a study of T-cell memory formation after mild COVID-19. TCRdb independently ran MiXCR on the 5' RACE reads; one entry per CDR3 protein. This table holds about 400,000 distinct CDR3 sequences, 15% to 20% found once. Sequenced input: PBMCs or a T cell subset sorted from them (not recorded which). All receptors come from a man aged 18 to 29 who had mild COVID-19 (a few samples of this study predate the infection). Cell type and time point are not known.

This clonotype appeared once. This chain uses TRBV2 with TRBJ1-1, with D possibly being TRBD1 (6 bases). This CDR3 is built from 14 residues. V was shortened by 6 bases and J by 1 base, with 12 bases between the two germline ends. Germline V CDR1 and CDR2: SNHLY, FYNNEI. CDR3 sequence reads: CASRLNRENTEAFF. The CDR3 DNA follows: TGTGCCAGCAGATTAAACAGGGAGAACACTGAAGCTTTCTTT.

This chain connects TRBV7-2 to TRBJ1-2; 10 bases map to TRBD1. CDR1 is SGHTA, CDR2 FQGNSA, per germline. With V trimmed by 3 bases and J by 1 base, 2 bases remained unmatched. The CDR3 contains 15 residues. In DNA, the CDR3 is TGTGCCAGCAGCTTCGACAGGGGGCTTAACTATGGCTACACCTTC. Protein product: CASSFDRGLNYGYTF.

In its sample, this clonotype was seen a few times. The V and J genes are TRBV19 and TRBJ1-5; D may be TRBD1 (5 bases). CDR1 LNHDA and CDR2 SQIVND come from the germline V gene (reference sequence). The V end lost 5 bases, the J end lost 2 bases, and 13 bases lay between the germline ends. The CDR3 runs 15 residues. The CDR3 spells CASSDSGARNQPQHF. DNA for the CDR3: TGTGCCAGTAGTGATTCCGGGGCCCGCAATCAGCCCCAGCATTTT.

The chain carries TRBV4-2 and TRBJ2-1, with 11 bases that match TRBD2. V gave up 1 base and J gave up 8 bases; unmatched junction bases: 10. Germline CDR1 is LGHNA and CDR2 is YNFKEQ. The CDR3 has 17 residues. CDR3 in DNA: TGTGCCAGCAGCCAAGGGCTAGCGGGGGGCCTCTCGGATGAGCAGTTCTTC. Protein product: CASSQGLAGGLSDEQFF.

CDR3 region: CASSSDSPEAFF. CDR3 nucleotide sequence: TGTGCCAGCAGCTCAGACAGCCCTGAAGCTTTCTTT. This rearrangement joins TRBV11-2 to TRBJ1-1; tentative D call: TRBD1 (5 bases). The CDR3 covers 12 residues. The germline gives CDR1 SGHAT, CDR2 FQNNGV. V dropped 4 bases and J dropped 6 bases, with 9 bases sitting between them.

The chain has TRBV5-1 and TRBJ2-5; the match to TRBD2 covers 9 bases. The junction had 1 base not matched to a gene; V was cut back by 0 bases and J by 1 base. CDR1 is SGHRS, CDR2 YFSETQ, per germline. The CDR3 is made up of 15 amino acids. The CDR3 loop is CASSLVSGGQETQYF. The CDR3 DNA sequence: TGCGCCAGCAGCTTGGTTAGCGGGGGCCAAGAGACCCAGTACTTC.

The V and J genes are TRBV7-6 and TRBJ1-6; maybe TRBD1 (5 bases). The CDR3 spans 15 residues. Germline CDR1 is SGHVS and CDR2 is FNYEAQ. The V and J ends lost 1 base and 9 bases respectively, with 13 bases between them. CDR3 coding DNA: TGTGCCAGCAGCTTAGAGGTGGGGGATTTTTCACCCCTCCACTTT. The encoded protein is CASSLEVGDFSPLHF.

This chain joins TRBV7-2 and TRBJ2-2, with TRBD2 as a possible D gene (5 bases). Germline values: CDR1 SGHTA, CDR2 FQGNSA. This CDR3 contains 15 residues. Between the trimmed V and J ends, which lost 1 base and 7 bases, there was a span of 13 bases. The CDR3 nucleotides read TGTGCCAGCAGCTTAGATCCGGGGATGGGCGGGGAGCTGTTTTTT. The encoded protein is CASSLDPGMGGELFF.

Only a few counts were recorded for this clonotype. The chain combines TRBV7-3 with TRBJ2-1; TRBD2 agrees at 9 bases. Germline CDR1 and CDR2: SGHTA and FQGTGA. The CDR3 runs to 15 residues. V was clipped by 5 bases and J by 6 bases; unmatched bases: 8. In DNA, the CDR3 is TGTGCCAGCAGCCCTCGGACTAGCGTCGGCAATGAGCAGTTCTTC. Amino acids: CASSPRTSVGNEQFF. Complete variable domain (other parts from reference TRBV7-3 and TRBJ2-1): GAGVSQTPSNKVTEKGKYVELRCDPISGHTALYWYRQSLGQGPEFLIYFQGTGAADDSGLPNDRFFAVRPEGSVSTLKIQRTERGDSAVYLCASSPRTSVGNEQFFGPGTRLTVL.

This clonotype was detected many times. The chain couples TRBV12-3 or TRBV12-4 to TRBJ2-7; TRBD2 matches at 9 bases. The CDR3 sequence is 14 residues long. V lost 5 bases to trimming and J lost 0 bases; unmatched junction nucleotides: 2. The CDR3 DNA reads TGTGCCAGCAGTCTTAGCGGGGGCTCCTACGAGCAGTACTTC. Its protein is CASSLSGGSYEQYF.

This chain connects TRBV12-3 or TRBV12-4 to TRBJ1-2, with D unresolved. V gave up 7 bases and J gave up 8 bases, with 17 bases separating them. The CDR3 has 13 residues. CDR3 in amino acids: CASTAQVARGYTF. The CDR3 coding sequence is TGTGCCAGCACGGCCCAGGTGGCTAGGGGCTACACCTTC.

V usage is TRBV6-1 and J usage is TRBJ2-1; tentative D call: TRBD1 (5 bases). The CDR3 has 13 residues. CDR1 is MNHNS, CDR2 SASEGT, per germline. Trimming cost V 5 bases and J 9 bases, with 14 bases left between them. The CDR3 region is CASSPQGQAEQFF. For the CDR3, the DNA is TGTGCCAGCAGTCCCCAAGGACAAGCTGAGCAGTTCTTC.

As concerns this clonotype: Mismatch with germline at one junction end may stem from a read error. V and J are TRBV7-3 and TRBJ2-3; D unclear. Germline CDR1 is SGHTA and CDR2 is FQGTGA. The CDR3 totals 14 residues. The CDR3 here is CARSSGTSTDTQYF. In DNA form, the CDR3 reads TGTGCCAGAAGCTCAGGAACTAGCACAGATACGCAGTATTTT.

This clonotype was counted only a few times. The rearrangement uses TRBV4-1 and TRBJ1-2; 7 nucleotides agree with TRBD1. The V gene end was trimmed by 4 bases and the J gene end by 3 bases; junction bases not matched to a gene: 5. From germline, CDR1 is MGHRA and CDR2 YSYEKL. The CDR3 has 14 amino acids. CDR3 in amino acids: CASSLDGQDYGYTF. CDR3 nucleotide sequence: TGCGCCAGCAGCCTCGACGGACAGGACTATGGCTACACCTTC.

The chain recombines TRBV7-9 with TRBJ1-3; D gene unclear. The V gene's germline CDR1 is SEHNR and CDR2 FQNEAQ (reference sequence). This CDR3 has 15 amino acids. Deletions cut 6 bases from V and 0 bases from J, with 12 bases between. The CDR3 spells CASSLRGRSGNTIYF. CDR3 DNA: TGTGCCAGCAGTCTAAGAGGGCGCTCTGGAAACACCATATATTTT.

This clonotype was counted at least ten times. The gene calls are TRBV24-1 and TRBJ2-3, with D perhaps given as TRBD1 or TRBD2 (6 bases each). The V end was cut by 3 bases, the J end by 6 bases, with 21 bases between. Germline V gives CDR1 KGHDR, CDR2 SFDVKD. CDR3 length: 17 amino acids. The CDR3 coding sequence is TGTGCCACCAGTGATGGGGGGCCGAGGGGGTCTAGGGATACGCAGTATTTT. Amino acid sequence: CATSDGGPRGSRDTQYF.

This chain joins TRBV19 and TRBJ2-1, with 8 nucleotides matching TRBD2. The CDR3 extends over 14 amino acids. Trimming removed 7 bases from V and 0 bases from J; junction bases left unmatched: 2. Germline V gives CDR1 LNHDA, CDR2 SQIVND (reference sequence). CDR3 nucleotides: TGTGCCAGTAATAGCGGGAACTCCTACAATGAGCAGTTCTTC. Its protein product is CASNSGNSYNEQFF.

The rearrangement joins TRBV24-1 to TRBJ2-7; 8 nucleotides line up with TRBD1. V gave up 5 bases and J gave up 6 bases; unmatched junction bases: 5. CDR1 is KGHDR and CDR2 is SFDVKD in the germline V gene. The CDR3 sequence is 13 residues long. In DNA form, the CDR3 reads TGTGCCACCAGTGCTGGGACAGGACGCGAGCAGTACTTC. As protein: CATSAGTGREQYF.

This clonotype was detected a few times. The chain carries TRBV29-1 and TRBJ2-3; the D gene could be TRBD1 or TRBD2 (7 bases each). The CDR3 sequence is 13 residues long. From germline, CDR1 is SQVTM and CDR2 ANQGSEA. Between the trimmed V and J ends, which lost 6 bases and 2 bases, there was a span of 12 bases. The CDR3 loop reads CSVQGGVTDTQYF. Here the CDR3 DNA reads TGCAGCGTCCAGGGGGGGGTCACAGATACGCAGTATTTT.

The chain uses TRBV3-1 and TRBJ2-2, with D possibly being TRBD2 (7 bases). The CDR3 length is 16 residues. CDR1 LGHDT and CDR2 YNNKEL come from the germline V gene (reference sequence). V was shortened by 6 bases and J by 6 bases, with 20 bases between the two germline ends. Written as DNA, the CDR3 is TGTGCCAGCAGGCCAGCCGGTGGGGGGGCCCCCGGGGAGCTGTTTTTT. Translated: CASRPAGGGAPGELFF.

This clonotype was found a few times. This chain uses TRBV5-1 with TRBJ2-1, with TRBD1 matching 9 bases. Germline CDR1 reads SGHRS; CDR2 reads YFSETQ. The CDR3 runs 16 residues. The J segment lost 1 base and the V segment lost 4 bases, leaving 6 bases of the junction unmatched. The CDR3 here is CASSITGGRSYNEQFF. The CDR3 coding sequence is TGCGCCAGCAGCATTACAGGGGGCAGGTCCTACAATGAGCAGTTCTTC.

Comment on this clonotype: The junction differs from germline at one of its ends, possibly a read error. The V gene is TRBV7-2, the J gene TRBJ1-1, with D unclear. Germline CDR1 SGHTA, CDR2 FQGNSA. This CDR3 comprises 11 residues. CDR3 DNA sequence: TGTGCCAGCAGCTCCACGCGGCTGTTAGTCTTT. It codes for CASSSTRLLVF.

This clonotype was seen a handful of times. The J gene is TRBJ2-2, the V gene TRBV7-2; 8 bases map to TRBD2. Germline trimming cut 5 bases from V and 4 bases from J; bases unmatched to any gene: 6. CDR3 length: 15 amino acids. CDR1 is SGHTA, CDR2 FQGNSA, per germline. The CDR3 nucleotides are TGTGCCAGCAGCCCCCGTCGGGGGGGCACCGGGGAGCTGTTTTTT. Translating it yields CASSPRRGGTGELFF.

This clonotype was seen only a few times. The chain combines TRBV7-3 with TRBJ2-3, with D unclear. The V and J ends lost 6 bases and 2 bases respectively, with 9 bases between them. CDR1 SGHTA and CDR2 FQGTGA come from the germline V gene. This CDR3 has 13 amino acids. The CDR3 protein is CASSLGHTDTQYF. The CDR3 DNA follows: TGTGCCAGCAGTCTGGGTCACACAGATACGCAGTATTTT.

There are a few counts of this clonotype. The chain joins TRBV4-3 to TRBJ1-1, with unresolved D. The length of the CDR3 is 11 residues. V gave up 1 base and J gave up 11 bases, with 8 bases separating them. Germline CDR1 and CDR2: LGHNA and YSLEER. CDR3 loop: CASSQGSGAFF. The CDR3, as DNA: TGCGCCAGCAGCCAAGGGTCTGGGGCTTTCTTT.

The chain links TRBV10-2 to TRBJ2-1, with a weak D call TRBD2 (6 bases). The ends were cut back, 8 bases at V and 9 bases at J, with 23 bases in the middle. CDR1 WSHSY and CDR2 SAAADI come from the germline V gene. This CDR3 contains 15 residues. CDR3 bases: TGCGCCAGCCTGAGTTCCGAGGCGGGGTTCACTGAGCAGTTCTTC. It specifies CASLSSEAGFTEQFF.

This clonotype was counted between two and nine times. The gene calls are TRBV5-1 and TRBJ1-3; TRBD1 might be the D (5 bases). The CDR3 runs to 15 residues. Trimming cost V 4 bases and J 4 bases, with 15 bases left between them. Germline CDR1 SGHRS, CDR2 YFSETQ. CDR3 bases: TGCGCCAGCAGCCTGCAGGGACTAGGAGGAAACACCATATATTTT. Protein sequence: CASSLQGLGGNTIYF.

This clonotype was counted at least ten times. CDR3 nucleotides: TGTGCCAGCAGCGAACTTGACCCGGGGTTTCTCGGAAATGAGCAGTTCTTC. Translation: CASSELDPGFLGNEQFF. The V call is TRBV7-6, the J call TRBJ2-1, with D possibly matching TRBD2 (5 bases). Germline loops: CDR1 SGHVS, CDR2 FNYEAQ. V was shortened by 5 bases and J by 7 bases, with 24 bases between the two germline ends. CDR3 length: 17 amino acids.

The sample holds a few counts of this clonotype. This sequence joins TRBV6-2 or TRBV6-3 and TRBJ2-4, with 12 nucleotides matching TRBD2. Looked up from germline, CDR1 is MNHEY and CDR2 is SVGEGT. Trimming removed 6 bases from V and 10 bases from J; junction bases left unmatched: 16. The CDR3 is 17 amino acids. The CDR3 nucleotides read TGTGCCAGCAGCCCCGGACTAGCGGGGTCCCAAGAGTGGATTCAGTACTTC. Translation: CASSPGLAGSQEWIQYF.

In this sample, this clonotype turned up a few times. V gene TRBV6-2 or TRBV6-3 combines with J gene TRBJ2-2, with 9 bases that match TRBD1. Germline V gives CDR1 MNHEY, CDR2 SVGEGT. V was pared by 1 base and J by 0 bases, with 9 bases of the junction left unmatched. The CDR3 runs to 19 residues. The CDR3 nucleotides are TGTGCCAGCAGTTACTACCTCCCTCGGACAGGGGCGAACACCGGGGAGCTGTTTTTT. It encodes CASSYYLPRTGANTGELFF.